The 30 T cell receptor beta chains below were found in one sample sequenced in a study of technical replicates of blood from a few donors. Using immunoSEQ multiplex PCR, the repertoire was profiled, and TCRdb retains in-frame clones only, with some absent. The sample holds 80,000 or so clones, more than 95% seen once. The sample was T cells isolated from PBMCs. The receptors here all came from a human donor in good health.

V usage is TRBV2 and J usage is TRBJ1-5; 12 bases agree with TRBD1. The germline gives CDR1 SNHLY, CDR2 FYNNEI. The CDR3 length is 17 residues. The trim removed 9 bases at V and 0 bases at J, leaving 9 bases unmatched. This CDR3 reads CASRTGTGGSSNQPQHF. The CDR3 bases are TGTGCCAGTCGCACCGGGACAGGGGGCTCTAGCAATCAGCCCCAGCATTTT.

The chain couples TRBV29-1 to TRBJ2-7; 10 nucleotides match TRBD1. This CDR3 spans 13 amino acids. From germline, CDR1 is SQVTM and CDR2 ANQGSEA. The V gene end was trimmed by 8 bases and the J gene end by 3 bases; junction bases not matched to a gene: 7. The CDR3 here is CSPRDRGRYEQYF. The CDR3, as DNA: TGCAGCCCCCGGGACAGGGGCCGCTACGAGCAGTACTTC.

The chain is built from TRBV28 and TRBJ1-5; D call uncertain. Between the trimmed V and J ends, which lost 2 bases and 5 bases, there was a span of 16 bases. This CDR3 region has 16 residues. Germline V gives CDR1 MDHEN, CDR2 SYDVKM. The CDR3 spells CASSLLVGLAHQPQHF. The CDR3 DNA sequence: TGTGCCAGCAGTTTACTCGTCGGACTAGCGCATCAGCCCCAGCATTTT.

This chain uses TRBV6-1 with TRBJ2-7, with TRBD1 matching over 8 bases. The ends lost 6 bases at V and 4 bases at J; junction bases unmatched: 8. This CDR3 has 14 amino acids. Germline CDR1 is MNHNS and CDR2 is SASEGT. CDR3 in DNA: TGTGCCAGCAGAAGAGGACAGGGAGCGTACGAGCAGTACTTC. Translating gives CASRRGQGAYEQYF.

CDR3 sequence reads: CASSSEGRAQVGTQYF. The CDR3 DNA reads as TGTGCCAGCAGCTCGGAGGGGCGGGCGCAGGTCGGGACCCAGTACTTC. This rearrangement joins TRBV5-5 to TRBJ2-5; tentative D call: TRBD2 (6 bases). This CDR3 spans 16 amino acids. From germline, CDR1 is SGHKS and CDR2 YYEKEE (reference sequence). Trimming left V 3 bases short and J 7 bases short, with 22 bases between.

This clone has a single count. The rearrangement uses TRBV2 and TRBJ2-1; D may be TRBD2 (5 bases). The CDR3 length is 16 residues. The germline gives CDR1 SNHLY, CDR2 FYNNEI. V shed 7 bases and J shed 4 bases, with 20 bases lying between them. The CDR3 loop reads CASITGGPGGYNEQFF. The CDR3 region has the DNA TGTGCCAGCATTACTGGAGGCCCGGGTGGATACAATGAGCAGTTCTTC.

This chain connects TRBV28 to TRBJ2-7; 10 positions agree with TRBD1. The germline V gene has CDR1 MDHEN and CDR2 SYDVKM. The CDR3 contains 17 residues. J lost 5 bases, V lost 8 bases, and 18 bases had no gene match. The CDR3 nucleotides read TGTGCCAGCCGGGGGGACAGGGGATTTGGTAGGTTCAACGAGCAGTACTTC. Protein: CASRGDRGFGRFNEQYF.

The V and J genes are TRBV2 and TRBJ2-7; 7 bases map to TRBD1. Germline loops: CDR1 SNHLY, CDR2 FYNNEI. The CDR3 runs 13 residues. After removal of 4 bases from V and 5 bases from J, the junction contained 5 bases not matched to a gene. CDR3 residues: CASSGDRPDEQYF. The CDR3 DNA reads as TGTGCCAGCAGTGGGGACAGACCGGACGAGCAGTACTTC.

The rearrangement links TRBV28 to TRBJ1-1, with 11 bases fitting TRBD1. The CDR3 runs 15 residues. With V trimmed by 5 bases and J by 1 base, 3 bases remained unmatched. The germline gives CDR1 MDHEN, CDR2 SYDVKM. The CDR3 nucleotides read TGTGCCAGCAGTCCGGGGACAGGGGGGAACACTGAAGCTTTCTTT. This translates into CASSPGTGGNTEAFF.

The chain joins TRBV7-8 to TRBJ1-3; the D is unclear. CDR1 and CDR2 (germline): SGHVS, FQNEAQ. The CDR3 runs 14 residues. V lost 5 bases to trimming and J lost 2 bases, with 10 bases between them. The CDR3 region is CASSEPAAGNTIYF. As DNA, the CDR3 is TGTGCCAGCAGCGAGCCTGCGGCTGGAAACACCATATATTTT. Based on the CDR3 plus reference TRBV7-8 and TRBJ1-3, the full variable domain is GAGVSQSPRYKVAKRGQDVALRCDPISGHVSLFWYQQALGQGPEFLTYFQNEAQLDKSGLPSDRFFAERPEGSVSTLKIQRTQQEDSAVYLCASSEPAAGNTIYFGEGSWLTVV.

The chain joins TRBV10-3 to TRBJ2-6, with TRBD1 matching 7 bases. CDR3 length equals 18 residues. Germline lookup yields CDR1 ENHRY and CDR2 SYGVKD. Trimming cost V 3 bases and J 2 bases; bases outside gene matches: 10. Here the CDR3 reads CAISDPDREATGANVLTF. The CDR3 region has the DNA TGTGCCATCAGTGACCCCGACAGGGAAGCAACTGGGGCCAACGTCCTGACTTTC.

V gene TRBV6-5 combines with J gene TRBJ2-3; a weak D match, TRBD1 (6 bases). The V end was cut by 2 bases, the J end by 3 bases, with 12 bases between. The germline CDR1 and CDR2 sequences are MNHEY and SVGAGI. The CDR3 consists of 15 residues. CDR3 region: CASSYAQTGTDTQYF. The CDR3, as DNA: TGTGCCAGCAGTTACGCACAAACAGGGACAGATACGCAGTATTTT.

The sample holds one count of this clone. The CDR3 nucleotides read TGTGCCAGCAGCTTAGGACTAGCGGGGGACGTAGATACGCAGTATTTT. It specifies CASSLGLAGDVDTQYF. The chain uses TRBV5-6 and TRBJ2-3, with 13 positions matching TRBD2. The CDR3 covers 16 residues. In germline, CDR1 is SGHDT, CDR2 YYEEEE. The junction had 5 bases not matched to a gene; V was cut back by 2 bases and J by 5 bases.

This chain uses TRBV6-1 with TRBJ1-5, with D tentatively TRBD1 (6 bases). Germline values: CDR1 MNHNS, CDR2 SASEGT. V was pared by 2 bases and J by 0 bases, with 14 bases between. This CDR3 spans 17 amino acids. The CDR3 region is CASSENPGTSSNQPQHF. In DNA form, the CDR3 reads TGTGCCAGCAGTGAAAACCCCGGGACATCTAGCAATCAGCCCCAGCATTTT.

This clone came up once. V is TRBV5-6 and J is TRBJ1-3; D uncertain. The CDR3 length is 16 residues. Trimming took 1 base from V and 4 from J, leaving 15 bases between them. The germline V gene has CDR1 SGHDT and CDR2 YYEEEE. The CDR3 loop is CASSLIYPGRGNTIYF. The CDR3, as DNA: TGTGCCAGCAGCTTGATCTATCCCGGGAGGGGAAACACCATATATTTT.

The J gene is TRBJ1-1, the V gene TRBV5-1, with D possibly being TRBD1 (6 bases). Trimming took off 3 bases at V and 0 bases at J, with 18 bases between the two ends. The CDR3 is made up of 17 amino acids. From germline, CDR1 is SGHRS and CDR2 YFSETQ. The CDR3 DNA reads TGCGCCAGCAGCTGGACCTCAGGGGCCGGCATGAACACTGAAGCTTTCTTT. Translating it yields CASSWTSGAGMNTEAFF.

This rearrangement joins TRBV2 to TRBJ2-5; 10 bases agree with TRBD2. There are 14 residues in the CDR3. The V gene's germline CDR1 is SNHLY and CDR2 FYNNEI. Trimming cost V 8 bases and J 4 bases; bases outside gene matches: 7. The CDR3 coding sequence is TGTGCCAGCTTCCCACTAGCGGGACGAGAGACCCAGTACTTC. Translation gives CASFPLAGRETQYF. The variable domain in full, completed from reference TRBV2 and TRBJ2-5, reads EPEVTQTPSHQVTQMGQEVILRCVPISNHLYFYWYRQILGQKVEFLVSFYNNEISEKSEIFDDQFSVERPDGSNFTLKIRSTKLEDSAMYFCASFPLAGRETQYFGPGTRLLVL.

The V gene is TRBV5-1, the J gene TRBJ1-2; no clear D gene. Germline assignment: CDR1 SGHRS and CDR2 YFSETQ. Trimming took 2 bases from V and 1 from J, leaving 9 bases between them. The CDR3 has 14 residues. The CDR3 DNA reads TGCGCCAGCAGCTTCGAGTTTCGTAACTATGGCTACACCTTC. The encoded protein is CASSFEFRNYGYTF.

The chain recombines TRBV5-4 with TRBJ2-7, with a possible D match to TRBD2 (6 bases). CDR3 size: 13 residues. Trimming removed 2 bases from V and 7 bases from J, with 13 bases in between. Germline-derived CDR1 and CDR2 are SGHNT and YYREEE (reference sequence). CDR3 loop: CASSLLLGGEQYF. The CDR3 DNA follows: TGTGCCAGCAGCTTACTACTTGGGGGGGAGCAGTACTTC.

V gene TRBV18 combines with J gene TRBJ1-2, with 7 bases aligning to TRBD1. There are 13 residues in the CDR3. CDR1 and CDR2 from the germline V gene are KGHSH and LQKENI. V lost 4 bases and J lost 6; bases outside the gene matches: 5. CDR3 sequence (DNA): TGTGCCAGCTCACTTACAGGGGTGGATGGCTACACCTTC. Translating gives CASSLTGVDGYTF.

This clone was seen only once. J is TRBJ2-7 and V is TRBV7-3, with D perhaps TRBD1 (6 bases). Germline CDR1 SGHTA, CDR2 FQGTGA. Trimming took off 4 bases at V and 7 bases at J, with 20 bases between the two ends. The length of the CDR3 is 15 residues. The CDR3 loop is CASSYTPGRTEEQYF. The CDR3 DNA is TGTGCCAGCAGCTATACCCCGGGACGGACAGAGGAGCAGTACTTC.

The chain joins TRBV2 to TRBJ2-7, with 7 bases matching TRBD1. The CDR3 has 14 residues. Germline CDR1 SNHLY, CDR2 FYNNEI. V trimming: 7 bases; J trimming: 1 base; junction bases outside the gene matches: 7. CDR3 in amino acids: CASTRQGRSYEQYF. The CDR3 coding sequence is TGTGCCAGCACTAGACAGGGACGTTCCTACGAGCAGTACTTC.

Regarding this clone: A junction boundary mismatches the germline segment, possibly from a read error. The rearrangement joins TRBV15 to TRBJ1-5, with D tentatively TRBD1 (6 bases). Germline V gives CDR1 LNHNV, CDR2 YYDKDF (reference sequence). CDR3 length: 16 amino acids. DNA of the CDR3: TGTGCCACCAGCCGAGACTTGGACAGAGAGAATCAGCCCCAGCATTTT. Protein sequence: CATSRDLDRENQPQHF.

The V call is TRBV9, the J call TRBJ2-3, with 12 bases matching TRBD2. Germline V gene data show CDR1 as SGDLS and CDR2 as YYNGEE. This CDR3 is 16 amino acids long. Trimming took 2 bases from V and 8 from J; bases not matched to a gene: 9. CDR3 in DNA: TGTGCCAGCAGCGTTTATGCTAGCGGGGGGGCGGGTACGCAGTATTTT. Amino acid sequence: CASSVYASGGAGTQYF.

The chain combines TRBV28 with TRBJ1-2; D possibly corresponds to TRBD1 (6 bases). The CDR3 is 14 amino acids. With 5 bases removed from V and 6 bases from J, the gap between germline ends came to 16 bases. From germline, CDR1 is MDHEN and CDR2 SYDVKM. The CDR3 region has the DNA TGTGCCAGCAGTCCCCTGGGGGCCCGAAATGGCTACACCTTC. Amino acid sequence: CASSPLGARNGYTF.

In its sample, this clone was seen once. The gene calls are TRBV19 and TRBJ2-5, with 8 bases aligning to TRBD2. The CDR3 is 16 amino acids. V trimming: 7 bases; J trimming: 3 bases; junction bases outside the gene matches: 13. The germline CDR1 and CDR2 sequences are LNHDA and SQIVND (reference sequence). CDR3 coding DNA: TGTGCCAGTAAAAAGGACAGCGGGAGAATAGAAGAGACCCAGTACTTC. Translating it yields CASKKDSGRIEETQYF.

V usage is TRBV5-1 and J usage is TRBJ1-4; D gene ambiguous. This CDR3 is 14 amino acids long. The V and J ends lost 0 bases and 6 bases respectively, with 9 bases between them. Germline-derived CDR1 and CDR2 are SGHRS and YFSETQ. Here the CDR3 reads CASSLDGNDEKLFF. The CDR3 region has the DNA TGCGCCAGCAGCTTGGACGGGAACGATGAAAAACTGTTTTTT.

This clone was found once. The gene calls are TRBV11-2 and TRBJ2-1, with 10 bases identical to TRBD2. CDR1 is SGHAT, CDR2 FQNNGV, per germline. The CDR3 is made up of 19 amino acids. Trimming removed 1 base from V and 3 bases from J; junction bases left unmatched: 12. This CDR3 reads CASSLAGHEAGGLYNEQFF. Here the CDR3 DNA reads TGTGCCAGCAGCTTAGCCGGTCATGAAGCGGGAGGGCTCTACAATGAGCAGTTCTTC.

The chain combines TRBV6-5 with TRBJ2-2, with 10 bases matching TRBD1. The germline CDR1 and CDR2 sequences are MNHEY and SVGAGI. The V gene end was trimmed by 9 bases and the J gene end by 8 bases; junction bases not matched to a gene: 3. The CDR3 runs to 12 residues. CDR3 sequence: CASGQGVGELFF. In DNA form, the CDR3 reads TGTGCCAGTGGACAGGGGGTAGGGGAGCTGTTTTTT.

J is TRBJ2-7 and V is TRBV19; 8 nucleotides match TRBD1. The CDR3 is 16 amino acids. Germline V CDR1 and CDR2: LNHDA, SQIVND (reference sequence). The V segment lost 3 bases and the J segment 1 base; nucleotides outside the gene matches: 8. CDR3 DNA sequence: TGTGCCAGTAGTATTCTGACAGGGGATGGGTCCTACGAGCAGTACTTC. It codes for CASSILTGDGSYEQYF.